A selection of T cell receptor beta chains follows, all from one sample in a study of CD8+CD57+ T cells in acquired aplastic anemia. MiXCR, run by TCRdb on the reads, gives a single entry per CDR3 protein. The sample has fewer than 250,000 distinct CDR3 sequences, roughly half seen once; the top ten hold about 16%. Sequenced input: sorted CD4+, CD8+, or CD8+CD57+ T cells (not recorded which) from PBMCs. The receptors were gathered from a human donor in good health, serving as a control. Both conserved end residues are part of each CDR3. The D gene is left open where the match is weak. Size is omitted from some rows. Given values are once, few, many or a class for expanded clones.

d_call j_call v_call clone_size cdr3_nt cdr3_aa
TRBD2 TRBJ2-7 TRBV5-4 few TGTGCCAGCAGCTTGGCTGGGACTAGCGGTTACGAGCAGTACTTC CASSLAGTSGYEQYF
TRBD1 TRBJ1-1 TRBV24-1 . TGTGCCACCAGTGATGGACAGGGGGACACTGAAGCTTTCTTT CATSDGQGDTEAFF
. TRBJ2-7 TRBV3-2 . TGTGCCAGCAGCCAAGATCTGGGGGGGAAACCCTACGAGCAGTACTTC CASSQDLGGKPYEQYF
TRBD2 TRBJ2-1 TRBV5-8 many TGTGCCAGCAGCAAAACTAGCGGGGCTTACAATGAGCAGTTCTTC CASSKTSGAYNEQFF
TRBD2 TRBJ2-1 TRBV28 few TGTGCCAGCAGACTAGCGGGGGGCCCTTACAATGAGCAGTTCTTC CASRLAGGPYNEQFF
. TRBJ2-1 TRBV3-1 many TGTGCCAGCAGCCAAATGGGGGTTAATGAGCAGTTCTTC CASSQMGVNEQFF
. TRBJ2-7 TRBV4-1 . TGCGCCAGCAGCCAAGAGATAGGAACCGAGCAGTACTTC CASSQEIGTEQYF
. TRBJ1-3 TRBV28 . TGTGCCAGCAGTTTACGGGCCACATACGCTGGAAACACCATATATTTT CASSLRATYAGNTIYF
. TRBJ2-7 TRBV3-1 many TGTGCCAGCAGCCCCAGGGGCCGGAGTAGTACGAACGAGCAGTACTTC CASSPRGRSSTNEQYF
. TRBJ1-2 TRBV6-1 . TGTGCCAGCAGCCACAGGGAGGACTATGGCTACACCTTC CASSHREDYGYTF
TRBD1 TRBJ1-5 TRBV7-2 . TGTGCCAGCAGCCACCCACAGGGGCGGCAGCCCCAGCATTTT CASSHPQGRQPQHF
. TRBJ1-5 TRBV15 . TGTGCCACCAGCAGAGAACGTAATCTCTGGCCCCAGCATTTT CATSRERNLWPQHF
. TRBJ2-7 TRBV9 once TGTGCCAGCAACGTAGGACACCCCTACGAGCAGTACTTC CASNVGHPYEQYF
. TRBJ1-5 TRBV7-2 few TGTGCCAGCAGCTTAGGGCCTGGGGGGGGAGGAGGTAGCAATCAGCCCCAGCATTTT CASSLGPGGGGGSNQPQHF
TRBD2 TRBJ2-3 TRBV7-2 many TGTGCCAGCAGCTTGGGACTAGGGACAGATACGCAGTATTTT CASSLGLGTDTQYF
. TRBJ2-4 TRBV28 many TGTGCCAGCAGGAAAAGGTTAGCCAAAAACATTCAGTACTTC CASRKRLAKNIQYF
TRBD2 TRBJ2-5 TRBV2 many TGTGCCAGCAGTTTTAGCGGGGGTCAACAAGAGACCCAGTACTTC CASSFSGGQQETQYF
. TRBJ1-2 TRBV10-3 many TGTGCCACACCCCGGGCCAACACGAACTATGGCTACACCTTC CATPRANTNYGYTF
. TRBJ1-4 TRBV28 many TGTGCCAGCAGTGGAGTAGCGACTAATGAAAAACTGTTTTTT CASSGVATNEKLFF
. TRBJ1-1 TRBV7-9 once TGTGCCAGCAGCCAAGAAGCGGGGGGGACTGAAGCTTTCTTT CASSQEAGGTEAFF
TRBD1 TRBJ2-5 TRBV12-3/TRBV12-4 once TGTGCCAGCAGTTCGACAGGGAAAGAGACCCAGTACTTC CASSSTGKETQYF
TRBD1 TRBJ1-5 TRBV3-1 . TGTGTCAGCAGCCAAGATGACAGGGTTGGTCAGCCCCAGCATTTT CVSSQDDRVGQPQHF
. TRBJ2-3 TRBV6-5 many TGTGCCAGCAGTTACTCGATGGGCTGGACGACCTCAGATACGCAGTATTTT CASSYSMGWTTSDTQYF
. TRBJ1-5 TRBV28 many TGTGCCAGCAGTTTAGGTCAGCCCCAGCATTTT CASSLGQPQHF
. TRBJ2-7 TRBV7-8 many TGTGCCAGCAGCTTAGGGGGTACCTCCTACGAGCAGTACTTC CASSLGGTSYEQYF
TRBD1 TRBJ2-7 TRBV29-1 . TGCAGCGTGGGGACAGGTGAGCACGAGCAGTACTTC CSVGTGEHEQYF
. TRBJ2-2 TRBV19 many TGTGCCAGTAGTAGGGTGAACACCGGGGAGCTGTTTTTT CASSRVNTGELFF